A selection of T cell receptor beta chains follows, all from one sample in a study of patients and donors after allogeneic stem cell transplantation. Each CDR3 protein gets one entry after TCRdb re-called the RT-PCR reads with MiXCR. The table lists approximately 200,000 distinct CDR3 sequences, around two fifths of them singletons. The source material was blood, either unsorted or a sorted T cell fraction (not recorded which). The origin of the receptors is a human donor who was either an allogeneic HSCT recipient or a stem cell or donor lymphocyte infusion donor (not recorded which). It is not recorded whose cells these are; they may come from a transplant donor. Both conserved end residues are part of each CDR3. The D gene is left open where the match is weak. Part of the rows lack a size; the others show once, few, many or a class for expanded clones.

size: .
J: TRBJ2-1
V: TRBV20-1
D: TRBD1
CDR3: CSARDRRTGGFEQFF
DNA: TGCAGTGCTAGAGATCGCCGGACAGGGGGCTTTGAGCAGTTCTTC

size: .
J: TRBJ2-2
V: TRBV10-3
D: .
CDR3: CAFLQALSGELFF
DNA: TGTGCCTTCCTTCAGGCGTTGTCCGGGGAGCTGTTTTTT

size: .
J: TRBJ2-1
V: TRBV27
D: TRBD1
CDR3: CASTTTGNLYNEQFF
DNA: TGTGCCAGCACCACGACAGGGAATCTTTACAATGAGCAGTTCTTC

size: .
J: TRBJ1-4
V: TRBV2
D: .
CDR3: CASSEGVRATEKLFF
DNA: TGTGCCAGCAGTGAAGGGGTCAGGGCTACCGAAAAACTGTTTTTT

size: .
J: TRBJ2-1
V: TRBV20-1
D: .
CDR3: CSADPGDLAEYGQFF
DNA: TGCAGTGCAGATCCCGGGGACTTAGCAGAATATGGGCAGTTCTTC

size: .
J: TRBJ1-1
V: TRBV4-2
D: .
CDR3: CASSQERGYTEAFF
DNA: TGTGCCAGCAGCCAAGAAAGGGGATACACTGAAGCTTTCTTT

size: .
J: TRBJ1-1
V: TRBV5-1
D: TRBD1
CDR3: CASSLAARGREDPEAFF
DNA: TGCGCCAGCAGCTTGGCGGCCAGGGGGCGCGAAGACCCTGAAGCTTTCTTT

size: few
J: TRBJ1-2
V: TRBV7-2
D: TRBD1
CDR3: CASTLDRGVYGYTF
DNA: TGTGCCAGCACCCTGGACAGGGGAGTTTATGGCTACACCTTC

size: few
J: TRBJ2-1
V: TRBV18
D: TRBD2
CDR3: CASSPSIAGEESYNEQFF
DNA: TGTGCCAGCTCACCATCTATAGCGGGAGAGGAGTCCTACAATGAGCAGTTCTTC

size: .
J: TRBJ1-3
V: TRBV15
D: .
CDR3: CATIDPAVSGNTIYF
DNA: TGTGCCACCATCGACCCGGCGGTCTCTGGAAACACCATATATTTT

size: once
J: TRBJ1-1
V: TRBV5-1
D: TRBD1
CDR3: CASSLEGQGALSTEAFF
DNA: TGCGCCAGCAGCTTGGAGGGACAGGGGGCTTTGAGCACTGAAGCTTTCTTT

size: .
J: TRBJ2-3
V: TRBV5-4
D: TRBD1
CDR3: CASSRRTGNTDTQYF
DNA: TGTGCCAGCAGCCGACGGACAGGGAACACAGATACGCAGTATTTT

size: .
J: TRBJ2-3
V: TRBV29-1
D: .
CDR3: CSVEDPGSTQYF
DNA: TGCAGCGTTGAAGATCCTGGGAGTACGCAGTATTTT

size: once
J: TRBJ1-1
V: TRBV7-2
D: .
CDR3: CASSSQDKGAEAFF
DNA: TGTGCCAGCAGCTCGCAGGACAAAGGGGCTGAAGCTTTCTTT

size: few
J: TRBJ1-1
V: TRBV7-3
D: .
CDR3: CASSPLGFAGSPEAFF
DNA: TGTGCCAGCAGCCCCCTCGGGTTCGCAGGGTCCCCTGAAGCTTTCTTT

size: .
J: TRBJ2-7
V: TRBV4-3
D: TRBD2
CDR3: CASSQFRLAGVLDEQYF
DNA: TGCGCCAGCAGCCAATTCCGACTAGCGGGAGTTTTGGACGAGCAGTACTTC

size: few
J: TRBJ1-1
V: TRBV4-1
D: .
CDR3: CASSQVRAKSVNTEAFF
DNA: TGCGCCAGCAGCCAAGTCAGGGCGAAATCGGTGAACACTGAAGCTTTCTTT